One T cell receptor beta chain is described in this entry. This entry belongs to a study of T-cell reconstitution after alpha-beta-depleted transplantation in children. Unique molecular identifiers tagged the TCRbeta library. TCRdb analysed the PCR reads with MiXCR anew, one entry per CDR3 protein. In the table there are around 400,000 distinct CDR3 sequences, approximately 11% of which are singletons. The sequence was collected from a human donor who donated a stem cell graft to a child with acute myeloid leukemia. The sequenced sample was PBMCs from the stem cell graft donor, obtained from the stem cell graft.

In nucleotides, the CDR3 is TGCAGCGTTAGGTGGACCGGGGAGCTGTTTTTT. Its protein is CSVRWTGELFF. This chain connects TRBV29-1 to TRBJ2-2; no clear D gene. Germline assignment: CDR1 SQVTM and CDR2 ANQGSEA. The CDR3 is made up of 11 amino acids. V was clipped by 5 bases and J by 5 bases, with 6 bases between them.